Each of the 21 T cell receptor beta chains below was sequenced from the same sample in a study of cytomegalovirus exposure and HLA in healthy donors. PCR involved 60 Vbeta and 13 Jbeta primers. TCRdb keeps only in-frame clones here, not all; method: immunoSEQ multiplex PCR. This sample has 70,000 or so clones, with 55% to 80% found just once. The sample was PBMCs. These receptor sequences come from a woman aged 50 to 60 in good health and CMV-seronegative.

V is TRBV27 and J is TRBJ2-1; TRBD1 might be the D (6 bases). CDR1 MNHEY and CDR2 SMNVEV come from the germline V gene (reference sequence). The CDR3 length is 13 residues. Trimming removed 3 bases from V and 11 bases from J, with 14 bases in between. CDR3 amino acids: CASSFFLDRKQFF. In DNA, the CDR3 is TGTGCCAGCAGTTTTTTTCTCGACAGGAAGCAGTTCTTC.

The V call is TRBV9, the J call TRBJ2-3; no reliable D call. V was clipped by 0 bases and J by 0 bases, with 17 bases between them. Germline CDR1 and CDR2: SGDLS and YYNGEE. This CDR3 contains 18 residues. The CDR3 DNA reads TGTGCCAGCAGCGTAGGAGTTGGCGGCAGACTTAGCACAGATACGCAGTATTTT. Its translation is CASSVGVGGRLSTDTQYF. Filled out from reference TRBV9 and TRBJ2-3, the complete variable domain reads DSGVTQTPKHLITATGQRVTLRCSPRSGDLSVYWYQQSLDQGLQFLIQYYNGEERAKGNILERFSAQQFPDLHSELNLSSLELGDSALYFCASSVGVGGRLSTDTQYFGPGTRLTVL.

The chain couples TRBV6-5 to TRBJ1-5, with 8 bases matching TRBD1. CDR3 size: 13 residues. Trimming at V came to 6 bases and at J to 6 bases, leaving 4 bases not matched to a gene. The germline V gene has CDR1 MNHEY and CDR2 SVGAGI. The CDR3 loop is CASRRTGGQPQHF. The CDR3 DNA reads TGTGCCAGCAGACGCACAGGGGGTCAGCCCCAGCATTTT.

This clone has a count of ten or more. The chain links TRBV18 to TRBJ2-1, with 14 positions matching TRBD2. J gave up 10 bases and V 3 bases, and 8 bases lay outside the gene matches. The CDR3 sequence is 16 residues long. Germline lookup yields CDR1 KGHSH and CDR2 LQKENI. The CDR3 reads CASSPGLAGETGEQFF. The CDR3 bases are TGTGCCAGCTCACCGGGACTAGCGGGAGAGACGGGAGAGCAGTTCTTC.

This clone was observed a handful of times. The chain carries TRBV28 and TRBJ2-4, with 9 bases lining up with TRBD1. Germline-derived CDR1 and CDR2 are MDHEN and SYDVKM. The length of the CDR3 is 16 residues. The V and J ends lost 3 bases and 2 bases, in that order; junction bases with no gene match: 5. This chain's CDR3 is CASSFPGQGTKNIQYF. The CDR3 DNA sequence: TGTGCCAGCAGTTTCCCCGGACAGGGGACCAAAAACATTCAGTACTTC.

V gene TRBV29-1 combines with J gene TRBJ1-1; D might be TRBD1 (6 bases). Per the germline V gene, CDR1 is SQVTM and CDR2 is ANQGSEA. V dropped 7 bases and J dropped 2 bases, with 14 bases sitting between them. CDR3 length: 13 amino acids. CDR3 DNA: TGCAGCGCAGCCGCAGGGACAAACACTGAAGCTTTCTTT. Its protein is CSAAAGTNTEAFF. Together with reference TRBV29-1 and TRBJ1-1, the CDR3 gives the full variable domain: SAVISQKPSRDICQRGTSLTIQCQVDSQVTMMFWYRQQPGQSLTLIATANQGSEATYESGFVIDKFPISRPNLTFSTLTVSNMSPEDSSIYLCSAAAGTNTEAFFGQGTRLTVV.

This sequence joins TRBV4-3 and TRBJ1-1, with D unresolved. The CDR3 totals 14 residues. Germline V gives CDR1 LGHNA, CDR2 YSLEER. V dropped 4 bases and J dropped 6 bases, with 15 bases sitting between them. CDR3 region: CASSPTYINPEAFF. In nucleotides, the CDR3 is TGCGCCAGCAGCCCAACATACATTAACCCTGAAGCTTTCTTT.

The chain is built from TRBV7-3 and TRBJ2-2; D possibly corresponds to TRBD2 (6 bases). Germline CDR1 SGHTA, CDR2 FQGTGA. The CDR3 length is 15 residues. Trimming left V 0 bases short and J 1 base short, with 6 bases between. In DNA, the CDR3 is TGTGCCAGCAGCTTAACTAGCGGGAACACCGGGGAGCTGTTTTTT. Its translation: CASSLTSGNTGELFF.

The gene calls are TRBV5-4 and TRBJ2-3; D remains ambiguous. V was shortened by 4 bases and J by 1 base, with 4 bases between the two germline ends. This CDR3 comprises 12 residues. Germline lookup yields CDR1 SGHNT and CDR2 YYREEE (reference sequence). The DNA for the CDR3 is TGTGCCAGCAGCCTCCGCACAGATACGCAGTATTTT. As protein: CASSLRTDTQYF.

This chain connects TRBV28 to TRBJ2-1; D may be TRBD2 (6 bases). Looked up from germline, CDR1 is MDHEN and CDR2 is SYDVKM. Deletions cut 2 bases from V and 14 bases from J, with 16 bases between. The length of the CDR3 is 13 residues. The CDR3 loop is CASSLNTAPGEFF. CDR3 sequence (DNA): TGTGCCAGCAGTTTAAATACCGCCCCGGGGGAGTTCTTC.

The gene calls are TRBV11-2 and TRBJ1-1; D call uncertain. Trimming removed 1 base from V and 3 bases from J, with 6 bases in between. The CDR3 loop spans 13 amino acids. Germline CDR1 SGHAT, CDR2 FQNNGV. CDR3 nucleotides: TGTGCCAGCAGCTTAGCTTCGTACACTGAAGCTTTCTTT. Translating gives CASSLASYTEAFF.

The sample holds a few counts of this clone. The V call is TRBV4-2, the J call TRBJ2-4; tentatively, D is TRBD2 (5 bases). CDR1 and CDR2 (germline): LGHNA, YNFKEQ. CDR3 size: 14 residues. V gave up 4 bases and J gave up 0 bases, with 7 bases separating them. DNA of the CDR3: TGTGCCAGCAGCCTCGGGGTAGCCAAAAACATTCAGTACTTC. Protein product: CASSLGVAKNIQYF.

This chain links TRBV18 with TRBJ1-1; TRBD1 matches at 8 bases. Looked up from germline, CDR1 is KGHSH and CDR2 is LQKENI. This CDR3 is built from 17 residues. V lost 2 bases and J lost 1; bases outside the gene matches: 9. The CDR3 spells CASSPRQGATPNTEAFF. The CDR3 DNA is TGTGCCAGCTCACCAAGGCAGGGGGCTACACCGAACACTGAAGCTTTCTTT.

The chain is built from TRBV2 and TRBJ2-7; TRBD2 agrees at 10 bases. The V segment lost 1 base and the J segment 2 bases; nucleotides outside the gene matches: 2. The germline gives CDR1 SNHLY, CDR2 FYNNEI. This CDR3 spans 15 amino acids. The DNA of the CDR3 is TGTGCCAGCAGTGAAGGGACTAGCGGAGCCTACGAGCAGTACTTC. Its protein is CASSEGTSGAYEQYF.

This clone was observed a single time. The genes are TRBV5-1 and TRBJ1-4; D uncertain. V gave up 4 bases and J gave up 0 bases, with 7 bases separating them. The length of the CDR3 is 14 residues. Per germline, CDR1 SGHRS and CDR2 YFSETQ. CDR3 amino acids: CASSVGPTNEKLFF. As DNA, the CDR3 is TGCGCCAGCAGCGTCGGTCCAACTAATGAAAAACTGTTTTTT. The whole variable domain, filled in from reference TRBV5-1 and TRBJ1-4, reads KAGVTQTPRYLIKTRGQQVTLSCSPISGHRSVSWYQQTPGQGLQFLFEYFSETQRNKGNFPGRFSGRQFSNSRSEMNVSTLELGDSALYLCASSVGPTNEKLFFGSGTQLSVL.

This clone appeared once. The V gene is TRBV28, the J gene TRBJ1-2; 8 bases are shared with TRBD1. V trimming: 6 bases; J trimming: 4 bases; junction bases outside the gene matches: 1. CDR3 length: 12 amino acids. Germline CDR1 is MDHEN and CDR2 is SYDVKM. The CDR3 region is CASRGQAYGYTF. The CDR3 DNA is TGTGCCAGCAGGGGACAGGCCTATGGCTACACCTTC.

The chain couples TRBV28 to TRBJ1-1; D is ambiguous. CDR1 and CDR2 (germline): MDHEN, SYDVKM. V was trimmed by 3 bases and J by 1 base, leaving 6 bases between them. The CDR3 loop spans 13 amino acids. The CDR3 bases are TGTGCCAGCAGTTTCACAAAGAACACTGAAGCTTTCTTT. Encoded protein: CASSFTKNTEAFF.

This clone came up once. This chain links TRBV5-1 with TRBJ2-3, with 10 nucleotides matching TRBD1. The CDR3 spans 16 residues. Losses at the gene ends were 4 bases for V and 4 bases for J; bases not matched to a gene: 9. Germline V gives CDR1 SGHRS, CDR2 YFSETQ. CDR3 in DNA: TGCGCCAGCAGCCCGGACAGGGGGAGGAACGCAGATACGCAGTATTTT. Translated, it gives CASSPDRGRNADTQYF.

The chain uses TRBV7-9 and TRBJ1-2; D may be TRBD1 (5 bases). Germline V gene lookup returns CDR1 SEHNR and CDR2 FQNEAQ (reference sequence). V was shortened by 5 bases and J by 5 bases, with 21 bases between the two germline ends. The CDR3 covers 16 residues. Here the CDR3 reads CASSRTDTGGDYGYTF. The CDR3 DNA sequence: TGTGCCAGCAGCCGTACCGACACAGGAGGGGATTATGGCTACACCTTC.

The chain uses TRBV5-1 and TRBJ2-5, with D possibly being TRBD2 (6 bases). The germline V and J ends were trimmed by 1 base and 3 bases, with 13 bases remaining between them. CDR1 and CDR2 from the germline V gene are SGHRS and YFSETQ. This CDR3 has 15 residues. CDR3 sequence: CASSLSNPGEETQYF. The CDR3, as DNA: TGCGCCAGCAGCTTGAGTAATCCGGGAGAAGAGACCCAGTACTTC.

As DNA, the CDR3 is TGTGCCAGCAACCGGAGGGGAAATAGCAATCAGCCCCAGCATTTT. This sequence encodes CASNRRGNSNQPQHF. The chain recombines TRBV28 with TRBJ1-5; the D gene is possibly TRBD1 (5 bases). Per germline, CDR1 MDHEN and CDR2 SYDVKM. This CDR3 contains 15 residues. Trimming left V 7 bases short and J 0 bases short, with 13 bases between.